Sequencing of this T cell receptor beta chain was carried out in a study of blood T cell repertoires in COVID-19. Study information: T cells, B-cell-depleted T cells, or PBMCs provided the cDNA or gDNA that served as material.

Trimming took 10 bases from V and 3 from J; bases not matched to a gene: 6. The germline CDR1 and CDR2 sequences are SGHTA and FQGNSA. The CDR3 is made up of 13 amino acids. Original processing methods: Counts of nucleated cells, estimated from reference gene primer amplification, were obtained. TCRdb keeps only in-frame clones here, not all; method: immunoSEQ multiplex PCR. V and J calls and clone size follow that table, whereas D and trimming were derived from the DNA. The repertoire holds roughly 390,000 clones, with around 87% as singletons. Sequencing was carried out using peripheral blood. This sequence joins TRBV7-2 and TRBJ2-1, with 7 bases matching TRBD1. This clonotype originated in a woman aged 25 to 45 with COVID-19, enrolled during active disease. CDR3 amino acids: CAINRDSYNEQFF. The CDR3 DNA follows: TGTGCCATCAACCGGGACAGCTACAATGAGCAGTTCTTC.